The 24 T cell receptor beta chains reported below all come from one sample, sequenced in a study of Ad26.COV2.S vaccination and SARS-CoV-2 variants. Method: immunoSEQ multiplex PCR; TCRdb's copy keeps in-frame clones and lacks some. The table has hundreds of thousands of clones, more than 70% seen once. Stated treatment: around 19 received Ad26.COV2.S at low or high dose, single or two shots; about 5 received placebo; per-sample allocation not given. Collection of the samples took place on day 63 after the first injection of vaccine or placebo. Sequencing used peripheral blood, obtained in a trial of Ad26.COV2.S vaccine versus placebo. The receptors were gathered from a person between 18 and 60 years old who received the Ad26.COV2.S COVID-19 vaccine or a placebo.

This chain uses TRBV27 with TRBJ1-5, with 7 bases matching TRBD1. The V and J ends lost 6 bases and 0 bases, in that order; junction bases with no gene match: 11. This CDR3 has 17 amino acids. The V gene's germline CDR1 is MNHEY and CDR2 SMNVEV (reference sequence). The CDR3 is CASRLTGAQGSNQPQHF. The CDR3 DNA sequence: TGTGCCAGCAGACTTACAGGGGCCCAGGGTAGCAATCAGCCCCAGCATTTT.

The chain is built from TRBV5-4 and TRBJ1-1; tentative D call: TRBD1 (5 bases). Per the germline V gene, CDR1 is SGHNT and CDR2 is YYREEE (reference sequence). V gave up 4 bases and J gave up 0 bases, with 13 bases separating them. The CDR3 has 15 amino acids. Here the CDR3 reads CASSARTLLNTEAFF. The CDR3 DNA is TGTGCCAGCAGCGCCAGGACACTCTTGAACACTGAAGCTTTCTTT.

This clone appeared a single time. J is TRBJ1-4 and V is TRBV9; 11 bases are a match to TRBD1. V was pared by 4 bases and J by 10 bases, with 3 bases of the junction left unmatched. This CDR3 region has 13 residues. Germline assignment: CDR1 SGDLS and CDR2 YYNGEE. The CDR3 here is CASSPGQGAKLFF. CDR3 DNA: TGTGCCAGCAGCCCTGGACAGGGGGCAAAACTGTTTTTT.

A word on this clone: The sample contains more than one DNA sequence encoding this CDR3. This sequence joins TRBV19 and TRBJ2-5; D gene ambiguous. Trimming removed 0 bases from V and 3 bases from J, with 5 bases in between. The CDR3 is 13 residues long. The germline CDR1 and CDR2 sequences are LNHDA and SQIVND (reference sequence). In nucleotides, the CDR3 is TGTGCCAGTAGTATAGATGGCGAAGAGACCCAGTACTTC. Its protein product is CASSIDGEETQYF.

V usage is TRBV4-2 and J usage is TRBJ2-7; possibly TRBD2 for D (5 bases). V lost 2 bases and J lost 0, with 11 bases in between. From germline, CDR1 is LGHNA and CDR2 YNFKEQ. The CDR3 contains 15 residues. As DNA, the CDR3 is TGTGCCAGCAGCCAAACCGCGGAGGTCTCCTACGAGCAGTACTTC. This codes for CASSQTAEVSYEQYF.

The chain uses TRBV6-6 and TRBJ1-6; the match to TRBD1 covers 8 bases. Germline CDR1 is MNHNY and CDR2 is SVGAGI (reference sequence). The length of the CDR3 is 15 residues. Trimming removed 0 bases from V and 10 bases from J; junction bases left unmatched: 5. The CDR3 nucleotides are TGTGCCAGCAGTTACTCCCCCGACAGGGGCTCACCCCTCCACTTT. Translated: CASSYSPDRGSPLHF.

The chain combines TRBV7-2 with TRBJ2-2; D tentatively reads TRBD1 or TRBD2 (5 bases each). The CDR3 loop spans 16 amino acids. Germline loops: CDR1 SGHTA, CDR2 FQGNSA. The V end was cut by 1 base, the J end by 5 bases, with 14 bases between. The CDR3 sequence is CASSLERGIGTGELFF. The CDR3 coding sequence is TGTGCCAGCAGCTTAGAGAGGGGCATCGGGACCGGGGAGCTGTTTTTT.

The chain couples TRBV5-6 to TRBJ1-2; 8 nucleotides agree with TRBD1. Germline V gene sequence: CDR1 SGHDT, CDR2 YYEEEE. This CDR3 comprises 16 residues. J lost 7 bases, V lost 6 bases, and 17 bases had no gene match. The CDR3 protein is CASTLLGTGGGGGYTF. The CDR3 DNA reads TGTGCCAGCACCCTTCTGGGGACAGGAGGCGGTGGTGGCTACACCTTC.

This clone was seen a single time. The chain employs TRBV18 and TRBJ2-7, with TRBD2 matching 10 bases. Looked up from germline, CDR1 is KGHSH and CDR2 is LQKENI. This CDR3 has 15 amino acids. Losses at the gene ends were 0 bases for V and 4 bases for J; bases not matched to a gene: 3. For the CDR3, the DNA is TGTGCCAGCTCACCACCGACTAGCGGGCAGTACGAGCAGTACTTC. It yields the protein CASSPPTSGQYEQYF.

As DNA, the CDR3 is TGTGCCAGCTCAGCAGACCGGCTCTACGAGCAGTACTTC. The encoded protein is CASSADRLYEQYF. V is TRBV18 and J is TRBJ2-7, with no clear D. Germline CDR1 and CDR2: KGHSH and LQKENI. The CDR3 length is 13 residues. With 5 bases removed from V and 3 bases from J, the gap between germline ends came to 11 bases.

The chain couples TRBV19 to TRBJ2-1, with D maybe TRBD2 (7 bases). V lost 6 bases to trimming and J lost 9 bases, with 18 bases between them. The germline gives CDR1 LNHDA, CDR2 SQIVND (reference sequence). The length of the CDR3 is 14 residues. This CDR3 reads CASSPWGGPGEQFF. The CDR3 DNA follows: TGTGCCAGTAGCCCTTGGGGGGGGCCAGGTGAGCAGTTCTTC.

The V call is TRBV2, the J call TRBJ2-3; TRBD2 might be the D (6 bases). With 6 bases removed from V and 3 bases from J, the gap between germline ends came to 16 bases. The CDR3 totals 15 residues. Germline V lookup: CDR1 SNHLY, CDR2 FYNNEI. CDR3 amino acids: CASRRTALATDTQYF. The CDR3 nucleotides are TGTGCCAGCAGGCGAACCGCACTAGCAACAGATACGCAGTATTTT. The variable domain in full, with the rest retrieved from reference TRBV2 and TRBJ2-3, is EPEVTQTPSHQVTQMGQEVILRCVPISNHLYFYWYRQILGQKVEFLVSFYNNEISEKSEIFDDQFSVERPDGSNFTLKIRSTKLEDSAMYFCASRRTALATDTQYFGPGTRLTVL.

J is TRBJ2-1 and V is TRBV10-1; TRBD1 or TRBD2 may be the D gene (5 bases each). The CDR3 runs to 16 residues. The V end lost 3 bases, the J end lost 3 bases, and 15 bases lay between the germline ends. The germline V gene encodes CDR1 WNHNN and CDR2 SYGVQD (reference sequence). Here the CDR3 DNA reads TGCGCCAGCAGTGAAAGGGAACGGGACCTCTACAATGAGCAGTTCTTC. This sequence encodes CASSERERDLYNEQFF.

The chain couples TRBV19 to TRBJ2-5, with TRBD2 as a possible D gene (5 bases). The CDR3 covers 14 residues. Germline V lookup: CDR1 LNHDA, CDR2 SQIVND (reference sequence). Trimming took 3 bases from V and 5 from J, leaving 13 bases between them. This CDR3 reads CASSIPGFRETQYF. DNA of the CDR3: TGTGCCAGTAGTATCCCGGGGTTCAGGGAGACCCAGTACTTC.

V gene TRBV2 combines with J gene TRBJ2-3; 7 bases agree with TRBD1. CDR1 is SNHLY and CDR2 is FYNNEI in the germline V gene. The CDR3 runs 13 residues. Unmatched junction bases numbered 3, after V lost 5 bases and J lost 4 bases. CDR3 amino acids: CASSSTGPDTQYF. The CDR3, as DNA: TGTGCCAGCAGTTCGACAGGGCCAGATACGCAGTATTTT.

This clone was seen more than once but under ten times. This CDR3 is also generated by other DNA sequences in the sample. V is TRBV12-3 or TRBV12-4 and J is TRBJ1-1; unclear D gene. The germline V and J ends were trimmed by 2 bases and 1 base, with 5 bases remaining between them. The CDR3 is made up of 13 amino acids. As DNA, the CDR3 is TGTGCCAGCAGTTTAATTCCGAACACTGAAGCTTTCTTT. Its translation: CASSLIPNTEAFF.

The genes are TRBV13 and TRBJ2-3; 8 bases align to TRBD2. Trimming at V came to 5 bases and at J to 0 bases, leaving 7 bases not matched to a gene. CDR1 and CDR2 from the germline V gene are PRHDT and FYEKMQ (reference sequence). The CDR3 runs to 16 residues. This CDR3 reads CASSLRTSWSTDTQYF. Written as DNA, the CDR3 is TGTGCCAGCAGCCTCCGGACTAGCTGGAGCACAGATACGCAGTATTTT.

V usage is TRBV11-3 and J usage is TRBJ2-3; TRBD2 matches at 9 bases. The V and J ends lost 1 base and 1 base, in that order; junction bases with no gene match: 6. The germline CDR1 and CDR2 sequences are SGHNT and YENEEA. The CDR3 spans 17 residues. The CDR3 loop is CASSLGVAGAGTDTQYF. DNA of the CDR3: TGTGCCAGCAGCTTAGGGGTAGCGGGGGCCGGCACAGATACGCAGTATTTT.

The chain combines TRBV6-1 with TRBJ2-1; D might be TRBD2 (5 bases). Germline CDR1 MNHNS, CDR2 SASEGT. The CDR3 is 14 residues long. Deletions cut 7 bases from V and 0 bases from J, with 10 bases between. CDR3 sequence: CASKTRDSYNEQFF. In nucleotides, the CDR3 is TGTGCCAGCAAGACACGGGACTCCTACAATGAGCAGTTCTTC.

The chain links TRBV20-1 to TRBJ1-1, with D hard to call. Trimming removed 2 bases at V and 10 bases at J, with 11 bases between. The CDR3 is 11 residues long. CDR1 is DFQATT, CDR2 SNEGSKA, per germline (reference sequence). This chain's CDR3 is CSARRLEGAFF. In DNA, the CDR3 is TGCAGTGCTAGACGCCTAGAAGGAGCTTTCTTT.

The chain has TRBV5-1 and TRBJ1-2, with TRBD1 matching over 8 bases. The CDR3 spans 16 residues. The V segment lost 5 bases and the J segment 6 bases; nucleotides outside the gene matches: 15. Germline V gene sequence: CDR1 SGHRS, CDR2 YFSETQ. In DNA, the CDR3 is TGCGCCAGCAGTCCGGGGGCACAGGGGGAATTTAATGGCTACACCTTC. As protein: CASSPGAQGEFNGYTF.

CDR3 nucleotide sequence: TGTGCCAGCCACCCTGGGGGGGGCCGCAATCAGCCCCAGCATTTT. Translated: CASHPGGGRNQPQHF. The J gene is TRBJ1-5, the V gene TRBV21-1. TRBV21-1 is labeled a pseudogene. The CDR3 length is 15 residues.

The V and J genes are TRBV25-1 and TRBJ1-4, with a weak D call TRBD1 (6 bases). CDR1 and CDR2 (germline): MGHDK, SYGVNS. The germline V and J ends were trimmed by 2 bases and 5 bases, with 12 bases remaining between them. This CDR3 contains 15 residues. The CDR3 DNA reads as TGTGCCAGCAGTGAAAGGGGGGGAGAAAATGAAAAACTGTTTTTT. It yields the protein CASSERGGENEKLFF.

This clone was seen repeatedly, ten times or more. V is TRBV18 and J is TRBJ2-7, with 9 bases aligning to TRBD1. The junction had 5 bases not matched to a gene; V was cut back by 2 bases and J by 3 bases. From germline, CDR1 is KGHSH and CDR2 LQKENI. The CDR3 loop spans 15 amino acids. This CDR3 is CASSPAGQGLYEQYF. CDR3 in DNA: TGTGCCAGCTCACCAGCCGGACAGGGGCTCTACGAGCAGTACTTC.